These T cell receptor beta chains were read from a single sample in a study of chemoradiotherapy in HPV16-positive cancers. Libraries were prepared by immunoSEQ multiplex PCR; TCRdb keeps only in-frame clonotypes and omits some of them. This table has over 7,000 clones, about 88% appearing once. Material: tumor tissue, obtained from a patient who underwent chemoradiotherapy. The receptors here all came from a human donor with HPV-associated anogenital cancer. The CDR3 runs from the conserved cysteine through the conserved F or W. Each record gives: D gene, J gene, V gene, clone size, CDR3 protein, CDR3 DNA. A D gene is named only where the DNA matches it firmly. Size tells how often a clone was seen (once, few, many) or the class of an expanded clone, and some rows leave it out.

D: NA
J: TRBJ2-5
V: TRBV2
size: once
CDR3: CASSGGNRETQYF
DNA: TGTGCCAGCAGTGGAGGGAACAGAGAGACCCAGTACTTC

D: NA
J: TRBJ1-1
V: TRBV5-5
size: NA
CDR3: CASSLVLAANTEAFF
DNA: TGTGCCAGCAGCTTAGTACTGGCCGCTAACACTGAAGCTTTCTTT

D: NA
J: TRBJ1-1
V: TRBV19
size: NA
CDR3: CASSIGRNTEAFF
DNA: TGTGCCAGTAGTATTGGGAGGAACACTGAAGCTTTCTTT

D: NA
J: TRBJ1-5
V: TRBV4-1
size: NA
CDR3: CASSQAYIDNQPQHF
DNA: TGCGCCAGCAGCCAAGCGTACATAGACAATCAGCCCCAGCATTTT

D: TRBD2
J: TRBJ2-1
V: TRBV9
size: NA
CDR3: CASSVGTSGGAVNEQFF
DNA: TGTGCCAGCAGCGTCGGGACTAGCGGGGGGGCCGTCAATGAGCAGTTCTTC

D: TRBD1
J: TRBJ1-1
V: TRBV7-2
size: NA
CDR3: CASSWRDSGTEAFF
DNA: TGTGCCAGCAGCTGGAGGGACAGTGGCACTGAAGCTTTCTTT

D: TRBD2
J: TRBJ2-7
V: TRBV7-2
size: NA
CDR3: CASSLGVAGDYEQYF
DNA: TGTGCCAGCAGCTTAGGGGTAGCGGGAGACTACGAGCAGTACTTC

D: NA
J: TRBJ1-6
V: TRBV18
size: NA
CDR3: CASSPFPLLGANSPLHF
DNA: TGTGCCAGCTCACCATTCCCCCTCTTAGGGGCTAATTCACCCCTCCACTTT

D: NA
J: TRBJ1-4
V: TRBV28
size: NA
CDR3: CATIEGGMNEKLFF
DNA: TGTGCCACCATAGAGGGGGGGATGAATGAAAAACTGTTTTTT

D: TRBD1
J: TRBJ2-5
V: TRBV7-6
size: NA
CDR3: CASSLVGTVGVQETQYF
DNA: TGTGCCAGCAGCTTAGTCGGGACAGTGGGGGTCCAAGAGACCCAGTACTTC

D: NA
J: TRBJ2-2
V: TRBV7-9
size: NA
CDR3: CASSPRPGGWGGELFF
DNA: TGTGCCAGCAGCCCCCGACCTGGCGGGTGGGGCGGGGAGCTGTTTTTT

D: TRBD1
J: TRBJ1-4
V: TRBV19
size: NA
CDR3: CASSTGAATNEKLFF
DNA: TGTGCCAGTTCGACAGGGGCCGCAACTAATGAAAAACTGTTTTTT

D: NA
J: TRBJ2-3
V: TRBV6-4
size: NA
CDR3: CASRTGLRFRSGTDTQYF
DNA: TGTGCCAGCAGGACAGGCCTCCGGTTCCGTTCTGGCACAGATACGCAGTATTTT

D: NA
J: TRBJ2-3
V: TRBV7-2
size: NA
CDR3: CASSLEARIGGPTDTQYF
DNA: TGTGCCAGCAGCTTAGAGGCTAGAATAGGTGGGCCTACAGATACGCAGTATTTT

D: NA
J: TRBJ1-2
V: TRBV9
size: NA
CDR3: CASSVGDILLNGYTF
DNA: TGTGCCAGCAGCGTAGGAGACATCCTATTAAATGGCTACACCTTC

D: NA
J: TRBJ1-5
V: TRBV6-5
size: NA
CDR3: CASSYSGSDQPQHF
DNA: TGTGCCAGCAGTTACTCAGGGTCCGATCAGCCCCAGCATTTT

D: TRBD1
J: TRBJ1-1
V: TRBV5-6
size: NA
CDR3: CASSPRTGGWNTEAFF
DNA: TGTGCCAGCAGCCCTAGGACAGGGGGCTGGAACACTGAAGCTTTCTTT

D: TRBD1
J: TRBJ2-7
V: TRBV29-1
size: NA
CDR3: CSVSSDRDPLHEQYF
DNA: TGCAGCGTTTCGAGTGACAGGGATCCCCTCCACGAGCAGTACTTC

D: TRBD2
J: TRBJ2-1
V: TRBV13
size: NA
CDR3: CASRSGTSVYNEQFF
DNA: TGTGCCAGCAGGTCAGGGACTAGCGTCTACAATGAGCAGTTCTTC

D: NA
J: TRBJ2-2
V: TRBV5-4
size: NA
CDR3: CASSWDGNTGELFF
DNA: TGTGCCAGCAGCTGGGACGGGAACACCGGGGAGCTGTTTTTT

D: TRBD1
J: TRBJ1-2
V: TRBV5-4
size: NA
CDR3: CASSLPQGDGTHYGYTF
DNA: TGTGCCAGCAGCTTGCCGCAGGGGGACGGGACTCATTATGGCTACACCTTC

D: NA
J: TRBJ1-4
V: TRBV7-2
size: NA
CDR3: CASSLVRTNHRLFF
DNA: TGTGCCAGCAGCTTGGTCAGGACGAACCACCGACTGTTTTTT

D: NA
J: TRBJ2-3
V: TRBV18
size: NA
CDR3: CASSPVTDTQYF
DNA: TGTGCCAGCTCACCAGTCACAGATACGCAGTATTTT

D: TRBD2
J: TRBJ2-3
V: TRBV7-2
size: NA
CDR3: CASSQRLAGPPTQYF
DNA: TGTGCCAGCAGCCAAAGACTAGCGGGCCCTCCTACGCAGTATTTT

D: NA
J: TRBJ1-4
V: TRBV7-6
size: NA
CDR3: CASSLNSGQTPEKLFF
DNA: TGTGCCAGCAGCTTAAACTCAGGGCAGACTCCCGAAAAACTGTTTTTT

D: TRBD1
J: TRBJ2-5
V: TRBV9
size: NA
CDR3: CASSSGQGRQTQYF
DNA: TGTGCCAGCAGCTCGGGACAGGGCCGTCAGACCCAGTACTTC

D: TRBD1
J: TRBJ1-4
V: TRBV5-1
size: few
CDR3: CASSNPQGSNEKLFF
DNA: TGCGCCAGCAGCAACCCACAGGGGTCTAATGAAAAACTGTTTTTT

D: NA
J: TRBJ1-4
V: TRBV5-6
size: NA
CDR3: CASSFGTEGEKLFF
DNA: TGTGCCAGCAGCTTCGGAACAGAAGGAGAAAAACTGTTTTTT

D: NA
J: TRBJ2-1
V: TRBV25-1
size: NA
CDR3: CASGSSGSSYNEQFF
DNA: TGTGCCAGCGGTTCTTCGGGGAGCTCCTACAATGAGCAGTTCTTC

D: TRBD1
J: TRBJ1-2
V: TRBV19
size: NA
CDR3: CASSPRKDREGYGYTF
DNA: TGTGCCAGTAGTCCTCGGAAGGACAGGGAGGGCTATGGCTACACCTTC

D: TRBD2
J: TRBJ2-5
V: TRBV14
size: NA
CDR3: CASTLGASGRRRETQYF
DNA: TGTGCCAGCACCTTAGGAGCTAGCGGGAGGAGGAGGGAGACCCAGTACTTC

D: NA
J: TRBJ1-1
V: TRBV30
size: NA
CDR3: CAWSVRAGPNTEAFF
DNA: TGTGCCTGGAGTGTACGGGCAGGCCCCAACACTGAAGCTTTCTTT

D: NA
J: TRBJ2-7
V: TRBV11-2
size: once
CDR3: CASSFRPEGHEQYF
DNA: TGTGCCAGCAGCTTTAGACCAGAGGGCCACGAGCAGTACTTC

D: TRBD2
J: TRBJ2-7
V: TRBV7-9
size: NA
CDR3: CASRDRTSGSSYEQYF
DNA: TGTGCCAGCAGGGATAGGACTAGCGGGAGCTCCTACGAGCAGTACTTC

D: TRBD1
J: TRBJ2-3
V: TRBV5-1
size: NA
CDR3: CASSLVGQGTDTQYF
DNA: TGCGCCAGCAGCTTGGTGGGACAGGGCACAGATACGCAGTATTTT

D: NA
J: TRBJ2-7
V: TRBV29-1
size: NA
CDR3: CSAWDGDSYEQYF
DNA: TGCAGCGCCTGGGACGGCGACTCCTACGAGCAGTACTTC

D: TRBD2
J: TRBJ2-3
V: TRBV5-6
size: NA
CDR3: CASSRLLAGVDTQYF
DNA: TGTGCCAGCAGCCGATTACTAGCGGGAGTGGATACGCAGTATTTT

D: NA
J: TRBJ1-4
V: TRBV6-1
size: NA
CDR3: CASSEAAALNEKLFF
DNA: TGTGCCAGCAGTGAAGCGGCCGCTCTTAATGAAAAACTGTTTTTT

D: NA
J: TRBJ2-1
V: TRBV7-9
size: NA
CDR3: CASSLLIPVGEQFF
DNA: TGTGCCAGCAGCTTATTAATCCCAGTCGGTGAGCAGTTCTTC

D: NA
J: TRBJ2-2
V: TRBV5-4
size: NA
CDR3: CASSPADRGGNTGELFF
DNA: TGTGCCAGCAGCCCAGCCGATAGAGGGGGGAACACCGGGGAGCTGTTTTTT

D: TRBD2
J: TRBJ2-1
V: TRBV19
size: NA
CDR3: CASRLRTSGGDNEQFF
DNA: TGTGCCAGTAGACTCCGGACTAGCGGGGGTGACAATGAGCAGTTCTTC

D: NA
J: TRBJ1-3
V: TRBV12-5
size: NA
CDR3: CASGPPLGNTIYF
DNA: TGTGCTAGTGGTCCACCTTTAGGAAACACCATATATTTT

D: TRBD2
J: TRBJ2-1
V: TRBV6-5
size: NA
CDR3: CASSLLAQSYNEQFF
DNA: TGTGCCAGCAGCTTACTAGCGCAGTCCTACAATGAGCAGTTCTTC